This T cell receptor (beta chain) was documented in a study of CD8 T cells in ankylosing spondylitis. The study, taken as a whole, reports: Ankylosing spondylitis blood appeared to carry a characteristic TCR beta motif of roughly eight highly homologous variants. Clones linked with disease were CD8+ and fairly uncommon in the peripheral blood. Clones tied to disease were said to be significantly enriched in matched ankylosing spondylitis synovial fluid.

This CDR3 spans 16 amino acids. CDR1 is MNHEY, CDR2 SMNVEV, per germline (reference sequence). Unmatched junction bases numbered 8, after V lost 3 bases and J lost 6 bases. With molecular barcodes, quantitative 5'-RACE was used to make the TCR beta libraries. MiXCR, applied by TCRdb to the 5' RACE reads, yields one record per CDR3 protein. The data hold about 450,000 distinct CDR3 sequences, with roughly a quarter observed a single time. Concerning this clonotype itself: Its matching antigen is unknown.

The TCR was taken from a male donor with ankylosing spondylitis. J is TRBJ2-3 and V is TRBV27, with TRBD1 identical over 11 bases. Material: blood, either unsorted or a sorted T cell fraction (not recorded which). The CDR3 nucleotides read TGTGCCAGCAGTTTTTTTGGAGGACAGGGGGCGGATACGCAGTATTTT. Encoded protein: CASSFFGGQGADTQYF.